This entry describes one T cell receptor beta chain. The antigen remains undetermined. The CDR3 has 16 residues. Trimming took 1 base from V and 0 from J, leaving 12 bases between them. The germline CDR1 and CDR2 sequences are SGHDT and YYEEEE. The sample originates from a study of cytomegalovirus exposure and HLA in healthy donors. Study results and limitations: Most subjects had HLA-A and HLA-B alleles reportedly predicted accurately by TCR beta sequences. An observed cluster of highly shared sequence variants was recorded as a likely sequencing artifact. Using a false discovery rate of 0.05, a later analysis showed that 15,000 to 20,000 TCR beta sequences were associated with HLA alleles.

Researchers ran the PCR with 60 Vbeta and 13 Jbeta primers. Libraries were prepared by immunoSEQ multiplex PCR; TCRdb keeps only in-frame clonotypes and omits some of them. This sample has 85,000 to 100,000 clones; 75% to 85% occur once, and the top ten carry approximately 4.4%. The chain recombines TRBV5-6 with TRBJ2-3, with D perhaps TRBD1 (6 bases). The source of this sequence is a woman aged 40 to 50 in good health and CMV-seronegative. Specimen: PBMCs. CDR3 protein: CASSLQGRRSTDTQYF. The CDR3 nucleotides are TGTGCCAGCAGCTTGCAGGGGCGGAGAAGCACAGATACGCAGTATTTT.